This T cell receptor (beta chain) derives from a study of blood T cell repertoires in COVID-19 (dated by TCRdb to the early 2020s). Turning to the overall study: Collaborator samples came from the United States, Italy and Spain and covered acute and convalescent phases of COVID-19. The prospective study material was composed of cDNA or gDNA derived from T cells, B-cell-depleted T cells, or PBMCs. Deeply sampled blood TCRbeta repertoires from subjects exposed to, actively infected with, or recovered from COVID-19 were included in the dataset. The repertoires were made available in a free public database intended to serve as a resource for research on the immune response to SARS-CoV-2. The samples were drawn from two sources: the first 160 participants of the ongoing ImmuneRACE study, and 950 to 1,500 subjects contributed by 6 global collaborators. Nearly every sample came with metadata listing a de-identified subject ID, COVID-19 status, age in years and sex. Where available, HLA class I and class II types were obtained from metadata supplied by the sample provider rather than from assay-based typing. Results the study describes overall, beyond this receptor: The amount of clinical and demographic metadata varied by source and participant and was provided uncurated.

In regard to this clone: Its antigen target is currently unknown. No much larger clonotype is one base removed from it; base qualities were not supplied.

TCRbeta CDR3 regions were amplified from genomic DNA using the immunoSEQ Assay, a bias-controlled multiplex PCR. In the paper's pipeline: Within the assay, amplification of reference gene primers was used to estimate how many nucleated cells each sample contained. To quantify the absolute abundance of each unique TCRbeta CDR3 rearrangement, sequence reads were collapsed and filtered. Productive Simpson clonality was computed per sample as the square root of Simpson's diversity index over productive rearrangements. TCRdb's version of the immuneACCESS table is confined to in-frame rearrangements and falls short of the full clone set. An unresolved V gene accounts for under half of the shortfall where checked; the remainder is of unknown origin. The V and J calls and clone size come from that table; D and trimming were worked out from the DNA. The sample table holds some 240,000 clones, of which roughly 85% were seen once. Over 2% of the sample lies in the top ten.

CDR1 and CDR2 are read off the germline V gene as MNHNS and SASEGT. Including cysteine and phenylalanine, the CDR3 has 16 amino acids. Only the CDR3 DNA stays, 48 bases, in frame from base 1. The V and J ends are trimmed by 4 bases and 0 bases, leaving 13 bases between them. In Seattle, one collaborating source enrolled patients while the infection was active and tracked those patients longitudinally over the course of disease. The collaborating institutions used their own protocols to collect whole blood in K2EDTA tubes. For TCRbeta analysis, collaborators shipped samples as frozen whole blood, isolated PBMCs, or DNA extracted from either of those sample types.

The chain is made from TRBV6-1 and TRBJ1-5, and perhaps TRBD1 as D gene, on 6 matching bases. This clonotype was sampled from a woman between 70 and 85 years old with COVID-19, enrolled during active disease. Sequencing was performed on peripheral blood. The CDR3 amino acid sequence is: CASSGLGAHSNQPQHF. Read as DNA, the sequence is TGTGCCAGCAGTGGGTTGGGGGCACATAGCAATCAGCCCCAGCATTTT.